This TCR beta chain was recorded in a study of early T cells in non-severe SARS-CoV-2 infection. About the study: Bulk RNA from unsorted whole blood was sequenced; chains were unpaired. Whole-study findings and limits: Matching results from VDJdb favored anti-spike CD8 responses, leaving private and CD4 specificities undetected.

The V gene's germline CDR1 is SGHAT and CDR2 FQNNGV. There are 14 residues in the CDR3. As part of library construction, unique molecular identifiers were attached to individual cDNA molecules. TCRdb redid the calling of the 5' RACE reads with MiXCR, one entry per CDR3 protein. The sample yields 85,000 to 100,000 distinct CDR3 sequences, approximately 13% seen once. In its sample, this clonotype was seen a few times. Its antigen is not known. Mismatch with germline at one junction end may stem from a read error. The gene calls are TRBV11-2 and TRBJ2-3, with 7 bases aligning to TRBD1. This receptor was taken from an adult who was a healthcare worker with PCR-confirmed SARS-CoV-2 infection or an uninfected control (not recorded which). Sequenced input: whole blood. CDR3 nucleotide sequence: TGTGCCAGCAGCATTCGACAGGGTATAGATACGCAGTTTTTT. It encodes CASSIRQGIDTQFF.